The entry below describes one TCR beta chain. Its antigen is as yet unknown. This entry is derived from a study of PD-L1 blockade in urothelial cancer. Across the study: Starting around 2014, patients were given atezolizumab (1,200 mg intravenously every 3 weeks). A median about 140,000 T cells were found in blood samples.

Regarding the study as a whole: Pretreatment TCR clonality in blood under the median foretold superior survival.

TCRdb's table, derived via immunoSEQ multiplex PCR, lists solely in-frame clones and lacks some. The table includes around 100,000 clones, approximately 85% detected once. CDR3 size: 10 residues. V was shortened by 3 bases and J by 7 bases, with 4 bases between the two germline ends. This chain links TRBV5-3 with TRBJ1-1; D uncertain. TRBV5-3 is an ORF, with its function uncertain. This TCR derives from a man aged 45-65 years with urothelial cancer. The sample in question was PBMCs, obtained around atezolizumab (anti-PD-L1) treatment. CDR3 bases: TGTGCCAGAAGCTCGTTTGAAGCTTTCTTT. Residues: CARSSFEAFF.